Below, 6 T cell receptor beta chains from the same sample are listed, as sequenced in a study of regulatory T cells in long-lasting Graves disease. Arm-PCR with iRepertoire HTBI primers amplified the CDR3 regions for these TCR beta libraries. TCRdb recomputed calls from the multiplex PCR reads with MiXCR, one row per CDR3 protein. Of 400,000 to 500,000 distinct CDR3 sequences detected, roughly 21% appear once; the ten largest clones hold about 6.6%. Regarding time point: persistent/refractory GD, antithyroid drugs over 5 years with positive TRAb. TCR sequences were obtained from RNA taken from PBMCs. The starting material was peripheral blood mononuclear cells (PBMCs), obtained when the disease was refractory, from a patient treated with antithyroid drugs. These receptors all stem from a female donor with Graves disease.

At least ten counts were recorded for this clonotype. CDR3 residues: CASSPTGQGGYEQYF. CDR3 bases: TGTGCCAGCAGCCCAACGGGACAGGGAGGTTACGAGCAGTACTTC. The V gene is TRBV7-2, the J gene TRBJ2-7, with 9 positions matching TRBD1. The junction had 9 bases not matched to a gene; V was cut back by 5 bases and J by 4 bases. The CDR3 runs 15 residues. Germline CDR1 SGHTA, CDR2 FQGNSA.

This clonotype was picked up many times. The V call is TRBV6-5, the J call TRBJ1-2, with 7 positions matching TRBD1. Germline CDR1 is MNHEY and CDR2 is SVGAGI. Trimming at V came to 2 bases and at J to 8 bases, leaving 8 bases not matched to a gene. This CDR3 has 14 residues. CDR3 loop: CASSYQPNRGGYTF. The CDR3 bases are TGTGCCAGCAGTTACCAACCGAACAGGGGCGGCTACACCTTC.

This clonotype was recorded at least ten times. V usage is TRBV28 and J usage is TRBJ2-5; possible D gene TRBD1, 6 bases. This CDR3 region has 17 residues. Germline V lookup: CDR1 MDHEN, CDR2 SYDVKM. V lost 2 bases, J lost 8 bases, and 24 bases lay in between. The DNA of the CDR3 is TGTGCCAGCAGTTTAACCCCGTTGACAGGCGTCCGGAGTACCCAGTACTTC. Encoded protein: CASSLTPLTGVRSTQYF.

This clonotype has a count of ten or more. The rearrangement links TRBV12-5 to TRBJ1-5; D is possibly TRBD1 (6 bases). The CDR3 consists of 14 residues. Per germline, CDR1 LGHNT and CDR2 FRNRAP. V was trimmed by 6 bases and J by 3 bases, leaving 12 bases between them. The CDR3 is CASGPTGHNQPQHF. In DNA form, the CDR3 reads TGTGCTAGTGGGCCAACAGGGCACAATCAGCCCCAGCATTTT.

This clonotype turned up a few times. The chain employs TRBV20-1 and TRBJ2-2; TRBD2 agrees at 7 bases. V lost 3 bases, J lost 1 base, and 2 bases stayed unmatched. The CDR3 contains 14 residues. From germline, CDR1 is DFQATT and CDR2 SNEGSKA (reference sequence). The CDR3 is CSASKRGNTGELFF. CDR3 sequence (DNA): TGCAGTGCTAGTAAGCGGGGGAACACCGGGGAGCTGTTTTTT.

This clonotype was detected ten times or more. J is TRBJ2-3 and V is TRBV7-2; D perhaps matches TRBD2 (6 bases). Germline values: CDR1 SGHTA, CDR2 FQGNSA. Trimming cost V 5 bases and J 5 bases, with 20 bases left between them. This CDR3 spans 16 amino acids. The CDR3 spells CASSPPIGGPGDTQYF. Written as DNA, the CDR3 is TGTGCCAGCAGCCCCCCTATTGGAGGGCCGGGAGATACGCAGTATTTT.